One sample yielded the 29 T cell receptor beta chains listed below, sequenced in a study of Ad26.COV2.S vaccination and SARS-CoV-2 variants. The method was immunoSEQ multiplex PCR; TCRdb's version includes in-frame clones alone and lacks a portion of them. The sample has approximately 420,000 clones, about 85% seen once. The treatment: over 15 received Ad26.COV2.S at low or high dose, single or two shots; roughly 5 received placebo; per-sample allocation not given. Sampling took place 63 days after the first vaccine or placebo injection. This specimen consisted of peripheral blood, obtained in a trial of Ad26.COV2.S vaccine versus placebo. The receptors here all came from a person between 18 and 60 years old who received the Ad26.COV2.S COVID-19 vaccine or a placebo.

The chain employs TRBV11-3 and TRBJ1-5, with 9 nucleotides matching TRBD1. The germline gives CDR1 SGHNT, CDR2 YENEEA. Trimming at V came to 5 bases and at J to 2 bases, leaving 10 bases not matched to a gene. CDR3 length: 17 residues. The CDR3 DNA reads TGTGCCAGCAGCGGAATGGGATGGGACAGGGGCAATCAGCCCCAGCATTTT. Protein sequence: CASSGMGWDRGNQPQHF.

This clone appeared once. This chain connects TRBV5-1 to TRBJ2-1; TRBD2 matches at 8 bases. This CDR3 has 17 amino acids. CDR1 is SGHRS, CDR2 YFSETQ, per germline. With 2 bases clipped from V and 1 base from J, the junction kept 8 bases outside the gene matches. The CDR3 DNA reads TGCGCCAGCAGCTTACTAGGACTAGCAAGATCCTACAATGAGCAGTTCTTC. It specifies CASSLLGLARSYNEQFF.

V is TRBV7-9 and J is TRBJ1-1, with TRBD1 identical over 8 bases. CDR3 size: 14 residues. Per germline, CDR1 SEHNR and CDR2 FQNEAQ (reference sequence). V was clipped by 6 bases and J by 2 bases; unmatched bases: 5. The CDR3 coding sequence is TGTGCCAGCAGAGCAGGGGGCTTTAACACTGAAGCTTTCTTT. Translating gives CASRAGGFNTEAFF.

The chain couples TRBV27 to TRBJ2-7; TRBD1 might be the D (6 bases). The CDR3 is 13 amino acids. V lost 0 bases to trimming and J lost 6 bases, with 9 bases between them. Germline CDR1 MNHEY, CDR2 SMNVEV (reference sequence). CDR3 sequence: CASSLSSGVEQYF. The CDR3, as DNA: TGTGCCAGCAGTTTATCATCAGGGGTCGAGCAGTACTTC.

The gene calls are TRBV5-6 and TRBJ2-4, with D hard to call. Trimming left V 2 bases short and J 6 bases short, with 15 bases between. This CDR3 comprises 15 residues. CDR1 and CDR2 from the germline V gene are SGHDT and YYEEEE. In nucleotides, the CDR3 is TGTGCCAGCAGCTTAACTCGACCGCTCGGAAACATTCAGTACTTC. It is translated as CASSLTRPLGNIQYF.

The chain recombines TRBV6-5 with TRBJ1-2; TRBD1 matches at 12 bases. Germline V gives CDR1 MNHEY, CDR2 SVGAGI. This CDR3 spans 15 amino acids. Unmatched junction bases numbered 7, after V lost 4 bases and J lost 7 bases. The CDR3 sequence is CASSSAGTGGLGYTF. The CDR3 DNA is TGTGCCAGCAGTTCCGCCGGGACAGGGGGCCTTGGCTACACCTTC.

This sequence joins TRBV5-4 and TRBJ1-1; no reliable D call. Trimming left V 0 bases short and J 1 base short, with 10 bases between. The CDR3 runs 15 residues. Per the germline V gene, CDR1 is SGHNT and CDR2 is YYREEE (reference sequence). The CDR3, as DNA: TGTGCCAGCAGCTTGGATCCAGCCTCGAACACTGAAGCTTTCTTT. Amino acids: CASSLDPASNTEAFF.

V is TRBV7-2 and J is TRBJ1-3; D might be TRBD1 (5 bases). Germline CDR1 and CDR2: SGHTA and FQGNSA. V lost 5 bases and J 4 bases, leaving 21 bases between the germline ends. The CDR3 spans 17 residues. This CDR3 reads CASSPEALGGGGNTIYF. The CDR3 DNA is TGTGCCAGCAGCCCAGAGGCCCTTGGGGGAGGGGGAAACACCATATATTTT. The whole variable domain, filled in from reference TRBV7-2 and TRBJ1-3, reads GAGVSQSPSNKVTEKGKDVELRCDPISGHTALYWYRQSLGQGLEFLIYFQGNSAPDKSGLPSDRFSAERTGGSVSTLTIQRTQQEDSAVYLCASSPEALGGGGNTIYFGEGSWLTVV.

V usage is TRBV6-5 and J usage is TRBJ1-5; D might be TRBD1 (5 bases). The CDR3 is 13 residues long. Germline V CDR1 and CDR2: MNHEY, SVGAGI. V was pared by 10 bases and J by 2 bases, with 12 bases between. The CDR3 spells CATTPRGNQPQHF. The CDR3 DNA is TGTGCCACCACTCCCAGGGGCAATCAGCCCCAGCATTTT.

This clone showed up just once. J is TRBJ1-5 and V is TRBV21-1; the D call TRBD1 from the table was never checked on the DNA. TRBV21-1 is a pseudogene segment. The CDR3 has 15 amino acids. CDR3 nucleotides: TGTGCCAGCAGCAAGGGCAGGGAAGGCAATCAGCCCCAGCATTTT. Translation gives CASSKGREGNQPQHF.

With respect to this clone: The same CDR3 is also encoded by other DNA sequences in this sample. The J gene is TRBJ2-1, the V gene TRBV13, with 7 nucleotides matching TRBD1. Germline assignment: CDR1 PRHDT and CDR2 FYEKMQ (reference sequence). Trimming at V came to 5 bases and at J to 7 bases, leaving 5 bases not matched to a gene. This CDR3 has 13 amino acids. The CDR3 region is CASSLGRGNEQFF. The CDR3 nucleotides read TGTGCCAGCAGCCTCGGCAGGGGGAATGAGCAGTTCTTC.

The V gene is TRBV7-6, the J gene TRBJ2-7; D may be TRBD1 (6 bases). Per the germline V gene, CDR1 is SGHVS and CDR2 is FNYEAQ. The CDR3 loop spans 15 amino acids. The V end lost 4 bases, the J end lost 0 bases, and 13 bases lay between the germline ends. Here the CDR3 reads CASSSGQRSSYEQYF. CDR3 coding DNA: TGTGCCAGCAGCTCTGGACAGAGAAGCTCCTACGAGCAGTACTTC.

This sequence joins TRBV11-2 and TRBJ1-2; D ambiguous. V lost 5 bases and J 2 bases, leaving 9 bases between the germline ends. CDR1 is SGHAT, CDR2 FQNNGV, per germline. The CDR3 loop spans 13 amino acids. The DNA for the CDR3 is TGTGCCAGCAGCCCCATTGAGAACTATGGCTACACCTTC. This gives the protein CASSPIENYGYTF.

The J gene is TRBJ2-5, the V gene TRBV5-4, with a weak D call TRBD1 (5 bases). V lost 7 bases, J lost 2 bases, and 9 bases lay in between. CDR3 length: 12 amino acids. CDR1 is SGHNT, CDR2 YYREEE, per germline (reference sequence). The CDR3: CASGRAQETQYF. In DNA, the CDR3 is TGTGCCAGCGGCAGGGCACAAGAGACCCAGTACTTC. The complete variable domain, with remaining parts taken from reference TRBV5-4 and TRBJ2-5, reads ETGVTQSPTHLIKTRGQQVTLRCSSQSGHNTVSWYQQALGQGPQFIFQYYREEENGRGNFPPRFSGLQFPNYSSELNVNALELDDSALYLCASGRAQETQYFGPGTRLLVL.

The CDR3 DNA reads as TGTGCCAGCAGTGAAGGGCGGGACTCTGGAAACACCATATATTTT. This translates into CASSEGRDSGNTIYF. The rearrangement uses TRBV2 and TRBJ1-3; the D is unclear. V dropped 1 base and J dropped 0 bases, with 7 bases sitting between them. Germline V gene data show CDR1 as SNHLY and CDR2 as FYNNEI. This CDR3 has 15 amino acids. Full variable domain (remainder filled in from reference TRBV2 and TRBJ1-3): EPEVTQTPSHQVTQMGQEVILRCVPISNHLYFYWYRQILGQKVEFLVSFYNNEISEKSEIFDDQFSVERPDGSNFTLKIRSTKLEDSAMYFCASSEGRDSGNTIYFGEGSWLTVV.

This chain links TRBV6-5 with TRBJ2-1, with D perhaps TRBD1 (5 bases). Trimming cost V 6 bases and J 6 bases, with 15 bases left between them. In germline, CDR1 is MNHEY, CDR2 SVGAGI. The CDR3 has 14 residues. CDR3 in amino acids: CASSTRVMVNEQFF. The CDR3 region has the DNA TGTGCCAGCAGCACCAGGGTGATGGTCAATGAGCAGTTCTTC.

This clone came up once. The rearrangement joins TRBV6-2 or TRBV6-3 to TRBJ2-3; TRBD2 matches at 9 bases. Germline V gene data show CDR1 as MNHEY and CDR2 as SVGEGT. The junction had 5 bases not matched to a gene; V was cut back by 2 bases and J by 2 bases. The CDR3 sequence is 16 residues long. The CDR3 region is CASSYGAGGHTDTQYF. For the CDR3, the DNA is TGTGCCAGCAGTTACGGAGCGGGGGGCCACACAGATACGCAGTATTTT.

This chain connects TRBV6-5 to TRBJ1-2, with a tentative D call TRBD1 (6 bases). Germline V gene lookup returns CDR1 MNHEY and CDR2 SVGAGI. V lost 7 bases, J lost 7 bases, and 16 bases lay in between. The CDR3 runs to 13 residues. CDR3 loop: CASKTSQGRGYTF. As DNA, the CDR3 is TGTGCCAGCAAAACCTCACAGGGTCGTGGCTACACCTTC.

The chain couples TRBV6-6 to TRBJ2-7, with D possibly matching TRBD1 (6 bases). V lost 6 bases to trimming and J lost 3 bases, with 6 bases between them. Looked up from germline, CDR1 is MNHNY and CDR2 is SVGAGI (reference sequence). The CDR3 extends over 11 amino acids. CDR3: CASRQGYEQYF. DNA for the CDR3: TGTGCCAGCAGACAGGGCTACGAGCAGTACTTC.

CDR3 nucleotides: TGTGCCTGGAGTGTGACTTATGGGACTAGCGGGACCTACGAGCAGTACTTC. Protein product: CAWSVTYGTSGTYEQYF. The chain joins TRBV30 to TRBJ2-7; 13 nucleotides line up with TRBD2. V gave up 0 bases and J gave up 2 bases; unmatched junction bases: 7. Per the germline V gene, CDR1 is GTSNPN and CDR2 is SVGIG (reference sequence). This CDR3 spans 17 amino acids.

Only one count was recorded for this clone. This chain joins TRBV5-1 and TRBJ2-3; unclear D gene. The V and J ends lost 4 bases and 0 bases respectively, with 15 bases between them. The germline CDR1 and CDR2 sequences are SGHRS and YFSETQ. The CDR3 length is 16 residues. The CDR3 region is CASSPLRSSSTDTQYF. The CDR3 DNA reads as TGCGCCAGCAGCCCGCTAAGAAGCTCGAGCACAGATACGCAGTATTTT.

DNA of the CDR3: TGTGCCAGCAGCTTAACAGGGGGCTATGGCTACACCTTC. Amino acid sequence: CASSLTGGYGYTF. The rearrangement links TRBV7-9 to TRBJ1-2; 8 bases line up with TRBD1. Germline V gene data show CDR1 as SEHNR and CDR2 as FQNEAQ (reference sequence). The length of the CDR3 is 13 residues. V was clipped by 2 bases and J by 4 bases; unmatched bases: 0. The entire variable domain, with the rest obtained from reference TRBV7-9 and TRBJ1-2, is as follows: DTGVSQNPRHKITKRGQNVTFRCDPISEHNRLYWYRQTLGQGPEFLTYFQNEAQLEKSRLLSDRFSAERPKGSFSTLEIQRTEQGDSAMYLCASSLTGGYGYTFGSGTRLTVV.

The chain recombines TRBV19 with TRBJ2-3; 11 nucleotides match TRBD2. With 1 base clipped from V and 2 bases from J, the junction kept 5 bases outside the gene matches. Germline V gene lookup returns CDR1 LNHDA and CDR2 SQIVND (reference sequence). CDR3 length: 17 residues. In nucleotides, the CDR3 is TGTGCCAGTAGTATAGGACTAGCGGGACTTCTCACAGATACGCAGTATTTT. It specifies CASSIGLAGLLTDTQYF. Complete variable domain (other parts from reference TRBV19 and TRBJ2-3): DGGITQSPKYLFRKEGQNVTLSCEQNLNHDAMYWYRQDPGQGLRLIYYSQIVNDFQKGDIAEGYSVSREKKESFPLTVTSAQKNPTAFYLCASSIGLAGLLTDTQYFGPGTRLTVL.

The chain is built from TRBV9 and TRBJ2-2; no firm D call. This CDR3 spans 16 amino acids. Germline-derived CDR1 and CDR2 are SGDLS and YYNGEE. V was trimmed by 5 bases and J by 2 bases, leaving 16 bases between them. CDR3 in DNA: TGTGCCAGCAGTGCTCTCGGCAGGTTAAACACCGGGGAGCTGTTTTTT. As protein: CASSALGRLNTGELFF. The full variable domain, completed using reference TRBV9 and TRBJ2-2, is DSGVTQTPKHLITATGQRVTLRCSPRSGDLSVYWYQQSLDQGLQFLIQYYNGEERAKGNILERFSAQQFPDLHSELNLSSLELGDSALYFCASSALGRLNTGELFFGEGSRLTVL.

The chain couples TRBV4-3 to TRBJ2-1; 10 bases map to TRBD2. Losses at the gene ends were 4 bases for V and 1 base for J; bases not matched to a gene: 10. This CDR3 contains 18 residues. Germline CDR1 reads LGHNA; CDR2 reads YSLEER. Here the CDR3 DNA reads TGCGCCAGCAGCCGTCAAGCGGGGGGGCCTTTTTCCTACAATGAGCAGTTCTTC. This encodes CASSRQAGGPFSYNEQFF.

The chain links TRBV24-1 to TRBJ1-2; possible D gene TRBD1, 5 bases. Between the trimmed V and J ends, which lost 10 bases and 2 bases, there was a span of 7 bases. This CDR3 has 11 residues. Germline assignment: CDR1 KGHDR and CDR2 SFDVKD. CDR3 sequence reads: CATWDNYGYTF. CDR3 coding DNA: TGTGCCACTTGGGACAACTATGGCTACACCTTC.

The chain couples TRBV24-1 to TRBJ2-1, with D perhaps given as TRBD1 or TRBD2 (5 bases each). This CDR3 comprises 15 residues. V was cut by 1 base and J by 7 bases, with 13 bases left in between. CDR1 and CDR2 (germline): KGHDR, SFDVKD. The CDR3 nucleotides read TGTGCCACCAGTGATTTTGGGGACGCACCGAATGAGCAGTTCTTC. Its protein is CATSDFGDAPNEQFF.

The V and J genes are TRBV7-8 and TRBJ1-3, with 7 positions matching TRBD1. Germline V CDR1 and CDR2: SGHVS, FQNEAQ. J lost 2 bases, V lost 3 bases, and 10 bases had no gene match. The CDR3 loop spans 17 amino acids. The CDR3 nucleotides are TGTGCCAGCAGCTTTACCCCCGGGACAGCTACTGGAAACACCATATATTTT. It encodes CASSFTPGTATGNTIYF.

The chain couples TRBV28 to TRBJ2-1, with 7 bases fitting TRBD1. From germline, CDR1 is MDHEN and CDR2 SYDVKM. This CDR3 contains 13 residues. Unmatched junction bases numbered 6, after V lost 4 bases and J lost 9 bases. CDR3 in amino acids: CASSSTGIIEQFF. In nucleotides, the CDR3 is TGTGCCAGCAGTTCGACAGGGATAATTGAGCAGTTCTTC.